Listed below are T cell receptor beta chains from one sample, sequenced in a study of blood T cell repertoires in COVID-19. Measured with immunoSEQ multiplex PCR; TCRdb has only the in-frame clones, and not every one. The data show around 160,000 clones, 65% to 85% seen once. Sequenced input: peripheral blood. These receptors originate from a man between 60 and 75 years old with active or convalescent COVID-19. CDR3s include the opening cysteine and the closing phenylalanine or tryptophan. Fields, in order: J gene, V gene, D gene, clone size, CDR3 DNA, CDR3 protein. A D gene is named only where the DNA matches it firmly. Size tells how often a clone was seen (once, few, many) or the class of an expanded clone, and some rows leave it out.

>TRBJ1-5|TRBV6-4|TRBD1|.
TGTGCCAGCAGTGACCCGGGACAGGTTAGCAATCAGCCCCAGCATTTT
CASSDPGQVSNQPQHF
>TRBJ2-1|TRBV7-3|TRBD2|once
TGTGCCAGCAGCTCCAGCCTGGGAGCGGGAGTTGACAATGAGCAGTTCTTC
CASSSSLGAGVDNEQFF
>TRBJ2-3|TRBV10-3|TRBD2|.
TGTGCCATCGCGGGAGGGCCAAGGGATACGCAGTATTTT
CAIAGGPRDTQYF
>TRBJ1-4|TRBV3-1/TRBV3-2|TRBD1|.
TGTGCCAGCAGCTGGGACAGGGTGGAAGAAAAACTGTTTTTT
CASSWDRVEEKLFF
>TRBJ2-3|TRBV6-1|.|.
TGTGCCAGCAGTGAAGGGGGGCAGGATACGCAGTATTTT
CASSEGGQDTQYF
>TRBJ1-3|TRBV24-1|.|.
TGTGCCACCAGTGACTCTCTAGGGGGGGCTGGAAACACCATATATTTT
CATSDSLGGAGNTIYF
>TRBJ2-1|TRBV5-4|TRBD2|.
TGTGCCAGCAGCCCGCAAACGGGAGGCCGGTACAATGAGCAGTTCTTC
CASSPQTGGRYNEQFF
>TRBJ1-6|TRBV3-1/TRBV3-2|TRBD1|.
TGTGCCAGCAGCCAGGGAACAGGGGGATTATCGGATTCACCCCTCCACTTT
CASSQGTGGLSDSPLHF
>TRBJ1-1|TRBV5-4|.|.
TGTGCCAGCAGCCCCGTTAGGGCGGGTGAAGCTTTCTTT
CASSPVRAGEAFF
>TRBJ1-6|TRBV27|.|.
TGTGCCAGCAGTTTTGGCAGGGCGACCCATGGGCTAAATTCACCCCTCCACTTT
CASSFGRATHGLNSPLHF
>TRBJ1-6|TRBV27|.|.
TGTGCCAGCAGTCCTCCAGATTCACCCCTCCACTTT
CASSPPDSPLHF
>TRBJ2-2|TRBV29-1|.|.
TGCAGCGTGGTCCGGGACACCACCGGGGAGCTGTTTTTT
CSVVRDTTGELFF
>TRBJ2-2|TRBV5-1|.|.
TGCGCCAGCAGCTTGTTACAGACCAACACCGGGGAGCTGTTTTTT
CASSLLQTNTGELFF
>TRBJ2-7|TRBV25-1|.|.
TGTGCCAGCAGTGAGACTGGAACCCAGTACTTC
CASSETGTQYF
>TRBJ2-5|TRBV6-1|.|.
TGTGCCAGCAGTGAAAGGGCCCGAGGGGAGACCCAGTACTTC
CASSERARGETQYF
>TRBJ2-5|TRBV6-5|.|.
TGTGCCAGCAGCCGGACAGTCCAAGAGACCCAGTACTTC
CASSRTVQETQYF
>TRBJ2-3|TRBV19|.|.
TGTGCCAGTAGTATAAGGGGGGGGGATACGCAGTATTTT
CASSIRGGDTQYF
>TRBJ1-5|TRBV6-5|TRBD1|.
TGTGCCGGCCGACAGGGGGTAGATCAGCCCCAGCATTTT
CAGRQGVDQPQHF
>TRBJ2-5|TRBV10-2|TRBD1|.
TGCGCCAGCAGTGAGACAGGGGGCGCGGGGGAGACCCAGTACTTC
CASSETGGAGETQYF
>TRBJ1-5|TRBV6-2/TRBV6-3|.|once
TGTGCCAGCAGTTACGCGGGTAATAGCAATCAGCCCCAGCATTTT
CASSYAGNSNQPQHF
>TRBJ2-2|TRBV5-6|.|few
TGTGCCAGCAAACTGAGGGGAGGGAACACCGGGGAGCTGTTTTTT
CASKLRGGNTGELFF
>TRBJ1-2|TRBV29-1|.|once
TGCAGCGTTGAAGATCCAGGGACTAACTATGGCTACACCTTC
CSVEDPGTNYGYTF
>TRBJ2-7|TRBV9|TRBD1|.
TGTGCCAGCAGCGTAGGGACAGGGGGCTTCTACGAGCAGTACTTC
CASSVGTGGFYEQYF
>TRBJ1-3|TRBV19|TRBD1|.
TGTGCCAGTACCCCGGACAGGGATCCTGGAAACACCATATATTTT
CASTPDRDPGNTIYF
>TRBJ2-5|TRBV11-2|.|.
TGTGCCAGCAGCTTAGGAGGGTTAGATTTAGAGACCCAGTACTTC
CASSLGGLDLETQYF
>TRBJ2-3|TRBV21-1|.|.
TGTGCCAGCAGCGTCGACAGGGGACGAGGCGGCGGAGATACGCAGTATTTT
CASSVDRGRGGGDTQYF
>TRBJ1-6|TRBV7-9|.|.
TGTGCCAGCAGCAAGGAACAGACTAATAACCTCCACTTT
CASSKEQTNNLHF
>TRBJ1-1|TRBV7-2|.|.
TGTGCCAGCAGCTCCTCAGGGATGAACACTGAAGCTTTCTTT
CASSSSGMNTEAFF
>TRBJ2-7|TRBV6-5|.|.
TGTGCCAGCAGTTACTCGGGGGCGGGCGGCTCCTACGAGCAGTACTTC
CASSYSGAGGSYEQYF
>TRBJ2-7|TRBV3-1/TRBV3-2|TRBD2|.
TGTGCCAGCAGCCAACCATATAGCGGGAAGTACGAGCAGTACTTC
CASSQPYSGKYEQYF
>TRBJ2-2|TRBV27|.|.
TGTGCCAGCAGTCTGACTCGAACCGGGGAGCTGTTTTTT
CASSLTRTGELFF
>TRBJ1-5|TRBV7-9|.|.
TGTGCCAGCAGCTTTACCCGCGATCAGCCCCAGCATTTT
CASSFTRDQPQHF
>TRBJ1-3|TRBV15|.|.
TGTGCCACCAGCAGAGAAAGAGCTCTGGACACCATATATTTT
CATSRERALDTIYF
>TRBJ2-7|TRBV10-2|.|.
TGCGCCAGCAGACAAACCTACGAGCAGTACTTC
CASRQTYEQYF
>TRBJ1-4|TRBV5-1|.|.
TGCGCCAGCAGCTTGCTTGGACTCTCTGGATCGAGGAATGAAAAACTGTTTTTT
CASSLLGLSGSRNEKLFF
>TRBJ1-3|TRBV19|.|.
TGTGCCAGTGGGCACGTCAACTCTGGAAACACCATATATTTT
CASGHVNSGNTIYF
>TRBJ2-7|TRBV5-1|TRBD2|.
TGCGCCAGCCGGAAATGGACTAGCGGGACGTACGAGCAGTACTTC
CASRKWTSGTYEQYF
>TRBJ2-7|TRBV11-2|TRBD2|.
TGTGCCAGCAGCTTTCCCCACCGGGGGGCCTACGAGCAGTACTTC
CASSFPHRGAYEQYF
>TRBJ1-2|TRBV3-1/TRBV3-2|.|few
TGTGCCAGCAGCCAAGGGACAGTCAAGACCTATGGCTACACCTTC
CASSQGTVKTYGYTF
>TRBJ2-5|TRBV29-1|TRBD2|.
TGCAGCGTCACTAGCGGTCAAGAGACCCAGTACTTC
CSVTSGQETQYF
>TRBJ1-5|TRBV15|.|.
TGTGCCACCAGCAGAGATGCGGGGGGTGACCAGCCCCAGCATTTT
CATSRDAGGDQPQHF
>TRBJ2-7|TRBV7-8|.|.
TGTGCCAGCAGCTTAGAAAGACTATCCCTTTACGAGCAGTACTTC
CASSLERLSLYEQYF
>TRBJ1-1|TRBV6-5|.|.
TGTGCCAGCAGCCTAAGGGAGTCCCTGAAGGCTTTCTTT
CASSLRESLKAFF
>TRBJ2-7|TRBV7-3|TRBD2|few
TGTGCCAGCAGCCCTAGCGGGAGTGGCCCCTACGAGCAGTACTTC
CASSPSGSGPYEQYF
>TRBJ2-2|TRBV11-2|TRBD2|.
TGTGCCAGCAGCTTAGGGACTAGCCGGGGCGGGGAGCTGTTTTTT
CASSLGTSRGGELFF
>TRBJ2-7|TRBV4-3|.|.
TGCGCCAGCAGCCAAGATCTAGTTAACCGGCAGTACTTC
CASSQDLVNRQYF
>TRBJ2-2|TRBV20-1|.|.
TGCAGTGCTAGTCCTAGCGCGCAAAACACCGGGGAGCTGTTTTTT
CSASPSAQNTGELFF
>TRBJ1-5|TRBV2|.|.
TGTGCCAGCAGGACAGGTAGCGTTAGAGCCCAGCATTTT
CASRTGSVRAQHF
>TRBJ2-1|TRBV9|.|.
TGTGCCAGCAGCGTAGCTCGGGGTAAGAACAATGAGCAGTTCTTC
CASSVARGKNNEQFF